This T cell receptor (beta chain) was recorded in a study of T cell responses to AZD1222 COVID-19 vaccine. Clones were sequenced by immunoSEQ multiplex PCR, and TCRdb holds only the in-frame ones, with some missing. The sample contains tens of thousands of clones, approximately 90% of which appear only once. Whole-study findings and limits: Most donors were white British, females outnumbered males, and clonal diversity was possibly underestimated.

Comment on this clone: What it binds is unknown.

The sequenced sample was peripheral blood, obtained on day 0 of AZD1222 vaccination. This receptor was obtained from an adult in good health.

CDR3 in amino acids: CASSQTGTVNTEAFF. The CDR3 DNA sequence: TGTGCCAGCAGCCAGACCGGGACAGTGAACACTGAAGCTTTCTTT. The V gene is TRBV7-9, the J gene TRBJ1-1; 7 nucleotides align to TRBD1. The CDR3 loop spans 15 amino acids. Germline CDR1 reads SEHNR; CDR2 reads FQNEAQ (reference sequence). V trimming: 5 bases; J trimming: 0 bases; junction bases outside the gene matches: 6.